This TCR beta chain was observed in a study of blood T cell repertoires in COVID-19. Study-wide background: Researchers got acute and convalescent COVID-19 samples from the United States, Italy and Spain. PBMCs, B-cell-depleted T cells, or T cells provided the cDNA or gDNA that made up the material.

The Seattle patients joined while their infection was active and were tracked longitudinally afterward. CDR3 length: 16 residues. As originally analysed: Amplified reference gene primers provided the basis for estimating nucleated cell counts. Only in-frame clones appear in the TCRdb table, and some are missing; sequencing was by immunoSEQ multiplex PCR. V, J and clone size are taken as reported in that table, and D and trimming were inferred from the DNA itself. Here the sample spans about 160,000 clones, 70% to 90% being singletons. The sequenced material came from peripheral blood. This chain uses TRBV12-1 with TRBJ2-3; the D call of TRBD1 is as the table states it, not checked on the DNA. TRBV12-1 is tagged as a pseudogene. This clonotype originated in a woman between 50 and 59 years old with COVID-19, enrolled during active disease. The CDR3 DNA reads TGTGCCAGCAGCTTTGTACAGGACCATGCCGAAGATACGCAGTATTTT. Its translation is CASSFVQDHAEDTQYF.